What follows are 31 T cell receptor beta chains derived from one specimen sequenced in a study of identifying expanded T cells in peripheral blood (dated by TCRdb to the late 2010s). Libraries were constructed by the immunoSEQ multiplex PCR assay. In its TCRdb copy, this immuneACCESS table keeps in-frame sequences only and misses some clones. Where compared with another copy, unresolved V genes explain less than half of these, and the others have no known cause. The sample yields about 80,000 clones; 70% to 90% were counted once. The ten largest make up 7.3% of the sample. Sequenced sample: blood. These receptors came from a person aged 18 to 75 in good health.

V and J are TRBV11-3 and TRBJ2-3; D remains ambiguous. Trimming shortened V by 1 base and J by 3 bases, and 5 bases separated the two germline ends. Per germline, CDR1 SGHNT and CDR2 YENEEA. The CDR3 runs 13 residues. The CDR3 loop reads CASSLGFTDTQYF. The CDR3 nucleotides are TGTGCCAGCAGCTTAGGTTTTACAGATACGCAGTATTTT.

The rearrangement uses TRBV4-2 and TRBJ1-1; D unresolved. Germline-derived CDR1 and CDR2 are LGHNA and YNFKEQ. V lost 2 bases to trimming and J lost 3 bases, with 13 bases between them. The CDR3 consists of 15 residues. The CDR3 DNA sequence: TGTGCCAGCAGCCAATCAGCATCCGAGGACACTGAAGCTTTCTTT. This translates into CASSQSASEDTEAFF.

The V call is TRBV20-1, the J call TRBJ1-1; D is unresolved. V was cut by 5 bases and J by 7 bases, with 11 bases left in between. The CDR3 sequence is 11 residues long. Germline V gene data show CDR1 as DFQATT and CDR2 as SNEGSKA (reference sequence). The CDR3 DNA is TGCAGTGCTGCTCCCGCTAGTGAAGCTTTCTTT. It specifies CSAAPASEAFF.

The CDR3 loop is CASSPPSTGARNEAFF. The CDR3 DNA reads as TGTGCCAGCAGTCCCCCCTCAACAGGGGCTCGTAATGAAGCTTTCTTT. V gene TRBV6-6 combines with J gene TRBJ1-1; TRBD1 matches at 7 bases. V lost 5 bases, J lost 7 bases, and 16 bases stayed unmatched. This CDR3 is built from 16 residues. Germline V lookup: CDR1 MNHNY, CDR2 SVGAGI (reference sequence).

The V call is TRBV5-1, the J call TRBJ1-4; 8 bases match TRBD1. The V and J ends lost 0 bases and 6 bases, in that order; junction bases with no gene match: 4. Germline CDR1 is SGHRS and CDR2 is YFSETQ. The CDR3 runs 15 residues. The CDR3 DNA reads as TGCGCCAGCAGCTTGGGGACAGGGCCAGATGAAAAACTGTTTTTT. This gives the protein CASSLGTGPDEKLFF.

The J gene is TRBJ1-5, the V gene TRBV19; maybe TRBD1 (5 bases). The CDR3 is 14 amino acids. The germline CDR1 and CDR2 sequences are LNHDA and SQIVND (reference sequence). Trimming shortened V by 8 bases and J by 7 bases, and 18 bases separated the two germline ends. The CDR3 DNA is TGTGCCAGTGGGACTCCAAAGCCCAACCAGCCCCAGCATTTT. This sequence encodes CASGTPKPNQPQHF.

The chain carries TRBV19 and TRBJ1-1; no reliable D call. V lost 3 bases and J 1 base, leaving 6 bases between the germline ends. The germline gives CDR1 LNHDA, CDR2 SQIVND (reference sequence). The CDR3 runs 13 residues. In DNA, the CDR3 is TGTGCCAGTAGTATGAAGGGGAACACTGAAGCTTTCTTT. As protein: CASSMKGNTEAFF.

This chain links TRBV4-1 with TRBJ1-2; D uncertain. Germline-derived CDR1 and CDR2 are MGHRA and YSYEKL. This CDR3 is built from 19 residues. V lost 2 bases and J lost 4, with 26 bases in between. The CDR3 sequence: CASSQRNDKGGSDGYGYTF. CDR3 coding DNA: TGCGCCAGCAGCCAACGAAACGACAAGGGTGGTTCAGACGGCTATGGCTACACCTTC.

The rearrangement uses TRBV7-2 and TRBJ2-1, with D perhaps matching TRBD2 (6 bases). V dropped 4 bases and J dropped 1 base, with 20 bases sitting between them. CDR1 is SGHTA, CDR2 FQGNSA, per germline. The CDR3 is 18 amino acids. The CDR3 is CASSSTPPLLASYNEQFF. CDR3 DNA: TGTGCCAGCAGCTCCACCCCACCGTTACTAGCTTCCTACAATGAGCAGTTCTTC.

This rearrangement joins TRBV30 to TRBJ1-4; 7 bases line up with TRBD1. The CDR3 totals 12 residues. CDR1 and CDR2 (germline): GTSNPN, SVGIG (reference sequence). The V and J ends lost 3 bases and 5 bases, in that order; junction bases with no gene match: 0. The DNA of the CDR3 is TGTGCCTGGAGGACAGGGAATGAAAAACTGTTTTTT. Its protein product is CAWRTGNEKLFF.

This rearrangement joins TRBV2 to TRBJ1-1; D remains ambiguous. Germline CDR1 SNHLY, CDR2 FYNNEI. Trimming took off 7 bases at V and 1 base at J, with 10 bases between the two ends. This CDR3 is built from 13 residues. The CDR3 loop reads CASMSRTNTEAFF. CDR3 in DNA: TGTGCCAGCATGTCCAGAACGAACACTGAAGCTTTCTTT.

The chain is built from TRBV5-6 and TRBJ2-7, with D perhaps matching TRBD1 (7 bases). The V end lost 3 bases, the J end lost 4 bases, and 11 bases lay between the germline ends. The V gene's germline CDR1 is SGHDT and CDR2 YYEEEE. The CDR3 runs 13 residues. The CDR3 DNA follows: TGTGCCAGCAGCTCAGGGGGGATTTACGAGCAGTACTTC. Translating gives CASSSGGIYEQYF.

The gene calls are TRBV7-3 and TRBJ1-1; the D gene is possibly TRBD1 (6 bases). From germline, CDR1 is SGHTA and CDR2 FQGTGA. Trimming took 6 bases from V and 1 from J, leaving 9 bases between them. The CDR3 consists of 13 residues. The CDR3 spells CASSLQGNTEAFF. In nucleotides, the CDR3 is TGTGCCAGCAGTCTACAGGGGAACACTGAAGCTTTCTTT.

The chain employs TRBV4-2 and TRBJ1-1; 9 nucleotides match TRBD1. V dropped 5 bases and J dropped 5; count of bases not matched to a gene: 6. Per germline, CDR1 LGHNA and CDR2 YNFKEQ. The CDR3 spans 14 residues. CDR3 coding DNA: TGTGCCAGCAGCGAGACAGGGGGTACGACTGAAGCTTTCTTT. Protein: CASSETGGTTEAFF.

The chain is built from TRBV14 and TRBJ2-7, with D possibly TRBD1 on 5 matching bases. The CDR3 loop spans 15 amino acids. The V gene lost 0 bases and the J gene lost 1 base, with 10 bases spanning the gap. CDR1 and CDR2 (germline): SGHDN, FVKESK. CDR3 DNA: TGTGCCAGCAGCCAAGAAATGACAGCTTCCTACGAGCAGTACTTC. Protein sequence: CASSQEMTASYEQYF.

The rearrangement joins TRBV11-3 to TRBJ2-1, with a tentative D call TRBD1 (6 bases). CDR1 SGHNT and CDR2 YENEEA come from the germline V gene. The CDR3 has 14 amino acids. Trimming cost V 4 bases and J 14 bases, with 21 bases left between them. CDR3: CASSSVQGQGAEFF. CDR3 nucleotides: TGTGCCAGCAGCTCCGTGCAGGGACAAGGGGCGGAGTTCTTC.

The chain carries TRBV2 and TRBJ1-1; TRBD1 aligns across 7 bases. Losses at the gene ends were 1 base for V and 10 bases for J; bases not matched to a gene: 6. Per germline, CDR1 SNHLY and CDR2 FYNNEI. CDR3 length equals 13 residues. CDR3 loop: CASSEETGSGAFF. The CDR3 bases are TGTGCCAGCAGTGAAGAGACAGGGAGTGGAGCTTTCTTT. Together with reference TRBV2 and TRBJ1-1, the CDR3 gives the full variable domain: EPEVTQTPSHQVTQMGQEVILRCVPISNHLYFYWYRQILGQKVEFLVSFYNNEISEKSEIFDDQFSVERPDGSNFTLKIRSTKLEDSAMYFCASSEETGSGAFFGQGTRLTVV.

The chain has TRBV5-6 and TRBJ2-1; a weak D match, TRBD1 (5 bases). The germline CDR1 and CDR2 sequences are SGHDT and YYEEEE. V lost 0 bases, J lost 14 bases, and 12 bases lay in between. The CDR3 loop spans 12 amino acids. CDR3 protein: CASSLGGRQKFF. DNA for the CDR3: TGTGCCAGCAGCTTGGGAGGTAGACAGAAGTTCTTC.

The sample holds one count of this clone. The chain has TRBV2 and TRBJ1-5; D remains ambiguous. Germline V CDR1 and CDR2: SNHLY, FYNNEI. V lost 3 bases, J lost 7 bases, and 4 bases lay in between. The CDR3 is 11 residues long. The CDR3 region is CASSDAQPQHF. Here the CDR3 DNA reads TGTGCCAGCAGTGATGCCCAGCCCCAGCATTTT.

The table lists this clone with a count of one. CDR3: CSVPGGSGQYF. As DNA, the CDR3 is TGCAGCGTGCCAGGGGGTTCGGGGCAGTACTTC. This chain links TRBV29-1 with TRBJ2-7, with TRBD1 identical over 7 bases. The germline V gene has CDR1 SQVTM and CDR2 ANQGSEA. This CDR3 contains 11 residues. The ends lost 6 bases at V and 9 bases at J; junction bases unmatched: 8.

The chain couples TRBV11-3 to TRBJ2-3, with D perhaps matching TRBD1 or TRBD2 (5 bases each). Per germline, CDR1 SGHNT and CDR2 YENEEA. Trimming shortened V by 5 bases and J by 3 bases, and 18 bases separated the two germline ends. The CDR3 sequence is 16 residues long. The CDR3 coding sequence is TGTGCCAGCAGCCGGGGCGGCTCCACAAGGACAGATACGCAGTATTTT. As protein: CASSRGGSTRTDTQYF.

The chain has TRBV5-1 and TRBJ2-1; the match to TRBD2 covers 9 bases. Germline CDR1 SGHRS, CDR2 YFSETQ. The CDR3 has 15 amino acids. Trimming cost V 3 bases and J 7 bases; bases outside gene matches: 8. CDR3: CASSSLAGTSNEQFF. Here the CDR3 DNA reads TGCGCCAGCAGCTCCCTAGCGGGGACTTCTAATGAGCAGTTCTTC.

The genes are TRBV7-9 and TRBJ2-7, with TRBD2 identical over 12 bases. CDR1 is SEHNR, CDR2 FQNEAQ, per germline (reference sequence). The CDR3 is made up of 15 amino acids. V trimming: 5 bases; J trimming: 4 bases; junction bases outside the gene matches: 6. The CDR3 region has the DNA TGTGCCAGCAGCCGGACTAGCGGGATTCCTTACGAGCAGTACTTC. This codes for CASSRTSGIPYEQYF.

V usage is TRBV9 and J usage is TRBJ2-7; either TRBD1 or TRBD2 may supply D (7 bases each). V lost 6 bases and J lost 2, with 18 bases in between. The CDR3 spans 15 residues. From germline, CDR1 is SGDLS and CDR2 YYNGEE. CDR3 sequence reads: CASTPGQGGAYEQYF. CDR3 coding DNA: TGTGCCAGCACCCCGGGGCAGGGGGGGGCCTACGAGCAGTACTTC.

This chain connects TRBV7-9 to TRBJ2-7; 7 bases map to TRBD1. V lost 1 base and J lost 0; bases outside the gene matches: 3. The CDR3 runs to 15 residues. Germline-derived CDR1 and CDR2 are SEHNR and FQNEAQ (reference sequence). As DNA, the CDR3 is TGTGCCAGCAGCTTAGAGGGGACAGACTCCTACGAGCAGTACTTC. Translated: CASSLEGTDSYEQYF.

This chain links TRBV15 with TRBJ1-2, with D tentatively TRBD1 (6 bases). In germline, CDR1 is LNHNV, CDR2 YYDKDF (reference sequence). The V end lost 3 bases, the J end lost 3 bases, and 11 bases lay between the germline ends. There are 14 residues in the CDR3. The CDR3 here is CATSRNRGDYGYTF. The CDR3 coding sequence is TGTGCCACCAGCAGGAATAGGGGGGACTATGGCTACACCTTC. Using reference TRBV15 and TRBJ1-2 for the parts outside the CDR3, the full variable domain is DAMVIQNPRYQVTQFGKPVTLSCSQTLNHNVMYWYQQKSSQAPKLLFHYYDKDFNNEADTPDNFQSRRPNTSFCFLDIRSPGLGDTAMYLCATSRNRGDYGYTFGSGTRLTVV.

J is TRBJ1-1 and V is TRBV11-1; 7 bases are shared with TRBD1. The germline V gene has CDR1 SGHAT and CDR2 FQDESV (reference sequence). J was trimmed by 6 bases and V by 5 bases; bases with no gene match: 12. The CDR3 loop spans 15 amino acids. The CDR3 DNA is TGTGCCAGCAGCCAAAGACAGGGAGAATTCTCTGAAGCTTTCTTT. Translation gives CASSQRQGEFSEAFF.

This chain connects TRBV18 to TRBJ2-6, with 9 bases aligning to TRBD1. The CDR3 length is 15 residues. V gave up 4 bases and J gave up 3 bases; unmatched junction bases: 1. Germline V gene lookup returns CDR1 KGHSH and CDR2 LQKENI. The CDR3 reads CASSRQGVGANVLTF. The CDR3 DNA reads TGTGCCAGCTCACGACAGGGGGTTGGGGCCAACGTCCTGACTTTC.

The chain links TRBV10-1 to TRBJ1-5, with 7 bases that match TRBD1. V shed 6 bases, J shed 0 bases, and the junction held 23 bases outside the gene matches. The CDR3 is made up of 21 amino acids. Germline CDR1 and CDR2: WNHNN and SYGVQD (reference sequence). CDR3 loop: CASRGRRSGTVTASSNQPQHF. For the CDR3, the DNA is TGCGCCAGCAGGGGGAGACGATCCGGGACAGTTACCGCTTCTAGCAATCAGCCCCAGCATTTT.

In the case of this clone: The same CDR3 also results from other DNA sequences found in this sample. V and J are TRBV19 and TRBJ2-7, with D possibly being TRBD1 (5 bases). V lost 4 bases and J lost 3, with 10 bases in between. This CDR3 region has 13 residues. Germline V CDR1 and CDR2: LNHDA, SQIVND (reference sequence). The CDR3 nucleotides read TGTGCCAGTAGTAGTCAGGGAAGCTACGAGCAGTACTTC. The encoded protein is CASSSQGSYEQYF.

The rearrangement links TRBV6-5 to TRBJ2-6, with D unclear. This CDR3 contains 16 residues. V lost 3 bases and J 0 bases, leaving 9 bases between the germline ends. The germline V gene has CDR1 MNHEY and CDR2 SVGAGI. The CDR3 bases are TGTGCCAGCAGTTATGCGCTTAACTCTGGGGCCAACGTCCTGACTTTC. It yields the protein CASSYALNSGANVLTF.